This T cell receptor beta chain was sequenced for a study of blood T cell repertoires in COVID-19. About the study: In each case, the material was cDNA or gDNA derived from T cells, B-cell-depleted T cells, or PBMCs.

Per the germline V gene, CDR1 is LGHNA and CDR2 is YSLEER. V dropped 2 bases and J dropped 5 bases, with 6 bases sitting between them. This CDR3 is 13 amino acids long. Participants were placed into cohorts based on the clinical history they reported. Some clones are missing from TCRdb's copy, which holds only in-frame ones; the method was immunoSEQ multiplex PCR. The data hold approximately 300,000 clones, with 85% to 95% observed a single time. The clonotype comes from a woman in her 30s who had been exposed to COVID-19. The chain carries TRBV4-3 and TRBJ2-2, with D tentatively TRBD2 (5 bases). The sequencing sample was made of PBMCs or T cells enriched from blood (not recorded which). The CDR3 bases are TGCGCCAGCAGCCAATTAGCGACCGGGGAGCTGTTTTTT. Its translation is CASSQLATGELFF.